This T cell receptor beta chain derives from a study of shared clonotypes between healthy human individuals. Overall study results and limits: Only blood was sampled; tissue repertoires likely differ.

The V gene's germline CDR1 is LNHNV and CDR2 YYDKDF (reference sequence). The V end was cut by 0 bases, the J end by 5 bases, with 19 bases between. The CDR3 contains 17 residues. The method was immunoSEQ multiplex PCR; TCRdb's version includes in-frame clones alone and lacks a portion of them. The data contain 1,500,000 or so clones, roughly 96% of them singletons. About this clone: The antigen is unknown.

This clonotype was sampled from a man aged 30 to 45 in good health. The V and J genes are TRBV15 and TRBJ2-5, with D possibly matching TRBD2 (7 bases). Sequencing was done on a sample of naive CD4+ T cells sorted from blood. Documented subset: CD45RA+ positively selected. CDR3 nucleotide sequence: TGTGCCACCAGCAGAGATCTAGCGGCTGGGGGCGGGGAGACCCAGTACTTC. Amino acids: CATSRDLAAGGGETQYF.